This T cell receptor beta chain was recovered during a study of blood T cell repertoires in COVID-19. The overall study: Both acute and convalescent COVID-19 samples were obtained from the United States, Italy and Spain. Sample material is recorded as cDNA or gDNA derived from T cells, B-cell-depleted T cells, or PBMCs.

Sequenced by immunoSEQ multiplex PCR; TCRdb stores in-frame clones only, minus some. In the table there are 75,000 or so clones, roughly 82% of which are singletons. This clonotype was sampled from a man in his 60s with acute or convalescent COVID-19. The sample was peripheral blood.

This CDR3 reads CASSRTGRVVNEQFF. CDR3 DNA sequence: TGTGCCAGCAGTCGGACAGGGAGGGTAGTCAATGAGCAGTTCTTC. The chain joins TRBV13 to TRBJ2-1, with D maybe TRBD1 (8 bases). CDR1 is PRHDT, CDR2 FYEKMQ, per germline (reference sequence). The V and J ends lost 6 bases and 6 bases respectively, with 18 bases between them. This CDR3 has 15 amino acids.